The rows below give T cell receptor beta chains drawn from one sample of a study of human T cells and chemical hapten exposure. Each CDR3 protein gets one entry after TCRdb re-called the RACE reads with MiXCR. Of tens of thousands of distinct CDR3 sequences listed, 8% to 13% are singletons. The sequences come from whole blood, collected in connection with sensitization to the hapten diphenylcyclopropenone (DPC). These receptors were obtained from a man aged 35 to 55 with alopecia areata. Some clones in this sample may be carry-over from other donors' samples. Each CDR3 is given with its conserved first and last residue. Each record gives: V gene, clone size, J gene, D gene, CDR3 protein, CDR3 DNA. A D gene is named only where the DNA matches it firmly. The size of a clone is reported for some rows only, either as once, few or many, or as a class for expanded clones.

>TRBV29-1|many|TRBJ2-2|-
CSASESWTGELFF
TGCAGCGCCTCCGAATCTTGGACCGGGGAGCTGTTTTTT
>TRBV12-3/TRBV12-4|-|TRBJ2-1|TRBD2
CASRGRGQFF
TGTGCCAGCCGGGGGAGGGGGCAGTTCTTC
>TRBV6-6|-|TRBJ2-1|TRBD1
CASSDSGTGGLNEQFF
TGTGCCAGCAGTGACTCCGGGACAGGGGGGCTCAATGAGCAGTTCTTC
>TRBV29-1|many|TRBJ1-2|-
CSAGSQVNYGYTF
TGCAGCGCCGGAAGCCAGGTTAACTATGGCTACACCTTC
>TRBV6-5|-|TRBJ2-3|TRBD2
CASSFRLAGGLDTQYF
TGTGCCAGCAGTTTTCGACTAGCGGGAGGCTTAGATACGCAGTATTTT
>TRBV20-1|-|TRBJ1-3|-
CSARDGAGTGNTIYF
TGCAGTGCTAGAGATGGCGCAGGGACTGGAAACACCATATATTTT
>TRBV20-1|few|TRBJ1-1|-
CSARGGWGIGNTEAFF
TGCAGTGCTAGAGGGGGGTGGGGGATAGGGAACACTGAAGCTTTCTTT
>TRBV15|-|TRBJ1-5|-
CATSRARSQGPQHF
TGTGCCACCAGCAGAGCACGGAGCCAGGGGCCCCAGCATTTT
>TRBV12-3/TRBV12-4|few|TRBJ2-4|TRBD2
CASTPSPGGAKNIQYF
TGTGCCAGCACCCCCTCCCCCGGGGGGGCCAAAAACATTCAGTACTTC
>TRBV29-1|few|TRBJ1-1|-
CSVEVVVEAFF
TGCAGCGTTGAAGTGGTTGTTGAAGCTTTCTTT
>TRBV4-3|few|TRBJ2-2|TRBD2
CASSQGTSGAPTGELFF
TGCGCCAGCAGCCAAGGGACTAGCGGAGCCCCAACCGGGGAGCTGTTTTTT